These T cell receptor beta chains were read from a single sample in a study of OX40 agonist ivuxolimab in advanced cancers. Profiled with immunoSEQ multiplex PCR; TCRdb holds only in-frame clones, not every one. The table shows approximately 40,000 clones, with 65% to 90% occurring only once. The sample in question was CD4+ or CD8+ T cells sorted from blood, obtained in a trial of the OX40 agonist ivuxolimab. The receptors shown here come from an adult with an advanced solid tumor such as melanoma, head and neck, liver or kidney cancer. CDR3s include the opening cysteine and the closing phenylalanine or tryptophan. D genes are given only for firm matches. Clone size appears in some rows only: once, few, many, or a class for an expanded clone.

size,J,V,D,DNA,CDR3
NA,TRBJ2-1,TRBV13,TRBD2,TGTGCCAGCAGCCCAGGTGCGGGAGCTTACAATGAGCAGTTCTTC,CASSPGAGAYNEQFF
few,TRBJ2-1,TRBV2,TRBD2,TGTGCCAGCAGACGAGGCGGGAGTACCTACAATGAGCAGTTCTTC,CASRRGGSTYNEQFF
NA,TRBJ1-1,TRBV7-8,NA,TGTGCCTGGACACAGCTGTCGGGCACTGAAGCTTTCTTT,CAWTQLSGTEAFF
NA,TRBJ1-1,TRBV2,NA,TGTGCCAGCAGTCCCGAGAATCAAGATAGCACTGAAGCTTTCTTT,CASSPENQDSTEAFF
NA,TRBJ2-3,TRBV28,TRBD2,TGTGCCAGCAGTTCGACTAGCTTAAGATCGCAGTATTTT,CASSSTSLRSQYF
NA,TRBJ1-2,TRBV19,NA,TGTGCCAGTACCCAACAGTCTCGGGTTGTGGGCCATGGCTACACCTTC,CASTQQSRVVGHGYTF
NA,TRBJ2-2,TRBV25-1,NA,TGTGCCAGCTGCATGGGACCGACGAACACCGGGGAGCTGTTTTTT,CASCMGPTNTGELFF
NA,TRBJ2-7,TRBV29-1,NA,TGCAGCGTTGATACAGGGTTAGACGAGCAGTACTTC,CSVDTGLDEQYF
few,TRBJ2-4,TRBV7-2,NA,TGTGCCAGCAGCGCAGGGATAAACATTCAGTACTTC,CASSAGINIQYF
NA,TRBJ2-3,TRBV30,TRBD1,TGTGCCTGGAGTGCAACCGGGACAGGGGAATCAGATACGCAGTATTTT,CAWSATGTGESDTQYF
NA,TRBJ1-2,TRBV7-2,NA,TGTGCCAGCAGCTTCTTGGGGGCCGCGATTAACTATGGCTACACCTTC,CASSFLGAAINYGYTF
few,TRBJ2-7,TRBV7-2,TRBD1,TGTGCCAGCAGCTTATTTGTGGGACAGCGCTACGAGCAGTACTTC,CASSLFVGQRYEQYF
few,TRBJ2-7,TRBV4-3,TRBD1,TGCGCCAGCAGCCAAGGGACAGGGAAGTACGAGCAGTACTTC,CASSQGTGKYEQYF
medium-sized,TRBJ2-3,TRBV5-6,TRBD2,TGTGCCAGCAGCCCGGGACTAGCGGGAGGTGGAGATACGCAGTATTTT,CASSPGLAGGGDTQYF
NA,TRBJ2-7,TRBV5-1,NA,TGCGCCAGCAGCTTGTCCCAGGGTTCACACGAGCAGTACTTC,CASSLSQGSHEQYF
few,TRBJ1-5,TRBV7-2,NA,TGTGCCAGCAGCTTAGTTGCGGGCAAGCCCCAGCATTTT,CASSLVAGKPQHF
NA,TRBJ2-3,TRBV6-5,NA,TGTGCCAGCAGTTACGGCCGAGGCACAGATACGCAGTATTTT,CASSYGRGTDTQYF
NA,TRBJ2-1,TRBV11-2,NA,TGTGCCAGCAGCTATTTGGGCAATGAGCAGTTCTTC,CASSYLGNEQFF
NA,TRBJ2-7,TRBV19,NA,TGTGCCAGTACTAGTGGACTGCCTTCCTACGAGCAGTACTTC,CASTSGLPSYEQYF
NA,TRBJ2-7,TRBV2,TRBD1,TGTGCCAGCAGTGAAGGGGGACAGAACTACGAGCAGTACTTC,CASSEGGQNYEQYF
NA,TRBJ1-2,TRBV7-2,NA,TGTGCCAGCAGCTTAGGTGGGGGCTGGATACGTGGCTACACCTTC,CASSLGGGWIRGYTF
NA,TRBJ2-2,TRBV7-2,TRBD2,TGTGCCAGCAGCTACCGACTAGCGGAGACCAGCACCGGGGAGCTGTTTTTT,CASSYRLAETSTGELFF